One and the same sample provided the 10 T cell receptor beta chains below, sequenced in a study of T cell changes during pregnancy in multiple sclerosis. TCRdb's copy holds only in-frame clones and misses some; the assay was immunoSEQ multiplex PCR. Counted here are around 4,000 clones, 70% to 90% occurring once; the ten biggest clones make up 15% to 20%. Sample: CD8+ T cells from peripheral blood mononuclear cells, taken in the first trimester of pregnancy. These receptors all come from a female donor in good health, enrolled as a control in a pregnancy study.

The chain uses TRBV7-2 and TRBJ1-4; D is unresolved. V lost 5 bases and J 4 bases, leaving 11 bases between the germline ends. Looked up from germline, CDR1 is SGHTA and CDR2 is FQGNSA. This CDR3 comprises 14 residues. CDR3 residues: CASSSVQFNEKLFF. CDR3 in DNA: TGTGCCAGCAGCAGCGTTCAGTTTAATGAAAAACTGTTTTTT.

The V gene is TRBV2, the J gene TRBJ2-7; 10 bases match TRBD2. CDR1 is SNHLY and CDR2 is FYNNEI in the germline V gene. This CDR3 contains 18 residues. The V segment lost 3 bases and the J segment 2 bases; nucleotides outside the gene matches: 13. The CDR3 is CASSDWGGASGSAYEQYF. The CDR3 bases are TGTGCCAGCAGTGACTGGGGAGGGGCTAGCGGGAGCGCCTACGAGCAGTACTTC.

This clone was seen once. CDR3 sequence (DNA): TGCGCCAGCTCGGGACAGGGCCAAGAGACCCAGTACTTC. This encodes CASSGQGQETQYF. The chain combines TRBV4-1 with TRBJ2-5; 9 bases are a match to TRBD1. The CDR3 has 13 residues. The germline V gene encodes CDR1 MGHRA and CDR2 YSYEKL. With 8 bases clipped from V and 1 base from J, the junction kept 2 bases outside the gene matches.

The chain has TRBV11-2 and TRBJ1-6; D is perhaps TRBD1 (5 bases). The V end lost 5 bases, the J end lost 4 bases, and 9 bases lay between the germline ends. The CDR3 is 14 residues long. CDR1 and CDR2 (germline): SGHAT, FQNNGV. For the CDR3, the DNA is TGTGCCAGCAGCATTCAGGGATATAATTCACCCCTCCACTTT. This encodes CASSIQGYNSPLHF. The full variable domain, rest sourced from reference TRBV11-2 and TRBJ1-6, is EAGVAQSPRYKIIEKRQSVAFWCNPISGHATLYWYQQILGQGPKLLIQFQNNGVVDDSQLPKDRFSAERLKGVDSTLKIQPAKLEDSAVYLCASSIQGYNSPLHFGNGTRLTVT.

This clone was picked up one time. The V gene is TRBV4-1, the J gene TRBJ1-3; 9 nucleotides agree with TRBD1. This CDR3 comprises 17 residues. The V and J ends lost 0 bases and 3 bases, in that order; junction bases with no gene match: 6. Germline CDR1 reads MGHRA; CDR2 reads YSYEKL. The CDR3 sequence is CASSQDRGTGLGNTIYF. CDR3 sequence (DNA): TGCGCCAGCAGCCAAGATCGCGGGACAGGGCTTGGAAACACCATATATTTT.

CDR3 in amino acids: CASSEDREMSPLHF. The CDR3 region has the DNA TGTGCCAGCAGTGAGGACAGGGAGATGTCACCCCTCCACTTT. V and J are TRBV25-1 and TRBJ1-6; the match to TRBD1 covers 8 bases. Germline values: CDR1 MGHDK, CDR2 SYGVNS. CDR3 length: 14 amino acids. Losses at the gene ends were 3 bases for V and 10 bases for J; bases not matched to a gene: 5. Together with reference TRBV25-1 and TRBJ1-6, the CDR3 gives the full variable domain: EADIYQTPRYLVIGTGKKITLECSQTMGHDKMYWYQQDPGMELHLIHYSYGVNSTEKGDLSSESTVSRIRTEHFPLTLESARPSHTSQYLCASSEDREMSPLHFGNGTRLTVT.

In its sample, this clone is medium-sized (0.01 to 0.1%). The CDR3 region is CASSLTHDTEAFF. CDR3 nucleotide sequence: TGTGCCAGCAGCTTGACTCATGATACTGAAGCTTTCTTT. The chain combines TRBV5-6 with TRBJ1-1; unclear D gene. Trimming pared 1 base from V and 5 bases from J, leaving 9 bases between. Germline CDR1 and CDR2: SGHDT and YYEEEE. The CDR3 has 13 amino acids.

The rearrangement links TRBV18 to TRBJ1-1; 9 positions agree with TRBD1. Trimming removed 10 bases from V and 5 bases from J; junction bases left unmatched: 8. Per germline, CDR1 KGHSH and CDR2 LQKENI. This CDR3 region has 13 residues. The DNA for the CDR3 is TGTGCCACCACCGGGACAGGGTTTACTGAAGCTTTCTTT. Translating it yields CATTGTGFTEAFF. Full variable domain (remainder filled in from reference TRBV18 and TRBJ1-1): NAGVMQNPRHLVRRRGQEARLRCSPMKGHSHVYWYRQLPEEGLKFMVYLQKENIIDESGMPKERFSAEFPKEGPSILRIQQVVRGDSAAYFCATTGTGFTEAFFGQGTRLTVV.

The V call is TRBV30, the J call TRBJ1-5, with TRBD1 matching over 7 bases. V gave up 0 bases and J gave up 4 bases; unmatched junction bases: 3. CDR1 is GTSNPN, CDR2 SVGIG, per germline (reference sequence). CDR3 length: 14 residues. The CDR3 is CAWSVGQENQPQHF. CDR3 sequence (DNA): TGTGCCTGGAGTGTTGGACAGGAAAATCAGCCCCAGCATTTT.

The V gene is TRBV18, the J gene TRBJ1-3; D perhaps matches TRBD1 (6 bases). Looked up from germline, CDR1 is KGHSH and CDR2 is LQKENI. The ends were cut back, 6 bases at V and 0 bases at J, with 15 bases in the middle. The CDR3 extends over 16 amino acids. This CDR3 reads CASSFGTQSSGNTIYF. In DNA, the CDR3 is TGTGCCAGCTCCTTCGGGACACAGAGCTCTGGAAACACCATATATTTT. Variable domain in full (rest from reference TRBV18 and TRBJ1-3): NAGVMQNPRHLVRRRGQEARLRCSPMKGHSHVYWYRQLPEEGLKFMVYLQKENIIDESGMPKERFSAEFPKEGPSILRIQQVVRGDSAAYFCASSFGTQSSGNTIYFGEGSWLTVV.